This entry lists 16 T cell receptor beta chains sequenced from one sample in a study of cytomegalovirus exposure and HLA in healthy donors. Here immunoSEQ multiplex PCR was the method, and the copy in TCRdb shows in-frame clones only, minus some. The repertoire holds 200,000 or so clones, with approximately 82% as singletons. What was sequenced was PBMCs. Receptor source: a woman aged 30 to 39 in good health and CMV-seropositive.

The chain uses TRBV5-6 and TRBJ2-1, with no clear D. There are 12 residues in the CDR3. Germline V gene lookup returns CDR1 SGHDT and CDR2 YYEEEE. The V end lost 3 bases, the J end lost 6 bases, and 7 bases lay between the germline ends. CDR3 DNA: TGTGCCAGCAGCTCCCTTTCCAATGAGCAGTTCTTC. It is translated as CASSSLSNEQFF.

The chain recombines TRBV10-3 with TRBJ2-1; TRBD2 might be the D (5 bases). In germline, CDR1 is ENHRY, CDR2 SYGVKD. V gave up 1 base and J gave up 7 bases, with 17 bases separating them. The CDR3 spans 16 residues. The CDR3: CAISELALPPSNEQFF. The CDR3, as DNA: TGTGCCATCAGTGAGTTAGCGTTACCCCCAAGTAATGAGCAGTTCTTC.

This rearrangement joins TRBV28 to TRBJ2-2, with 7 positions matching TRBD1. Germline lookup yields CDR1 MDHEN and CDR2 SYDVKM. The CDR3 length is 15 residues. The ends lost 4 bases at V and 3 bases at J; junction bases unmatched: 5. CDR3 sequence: CASSSRQGYTGELFF. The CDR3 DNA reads TGTGCCAGCAGTTCCCGACAGGGCTACACCGGGGAGCTGTTTTTT. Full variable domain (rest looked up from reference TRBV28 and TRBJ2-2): DVKVTQSSRYLVKRTGEKVFLECVQDMDHENMFWYRQDPGLGLRLIYFSYDVKMKEKGDIPEGYSVSREKKERFSLILESASTNQTSMYLCASSSRQGYTGELFFGEGSRLTVL.

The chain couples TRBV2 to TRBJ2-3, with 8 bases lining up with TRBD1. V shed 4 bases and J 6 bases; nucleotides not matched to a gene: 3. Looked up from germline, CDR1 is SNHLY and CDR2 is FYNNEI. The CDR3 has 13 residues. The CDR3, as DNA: TGTGCCAGCAGTGTCAGACAGGGGGATACGCAGTATTTT. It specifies CASSVRQGDTQYF.

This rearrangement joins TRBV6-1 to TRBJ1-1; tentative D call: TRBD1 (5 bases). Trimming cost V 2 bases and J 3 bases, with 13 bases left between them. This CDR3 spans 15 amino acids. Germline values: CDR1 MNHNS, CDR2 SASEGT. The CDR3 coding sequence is TGTGCCAGCAGTGAATTAGGGGTCTCGGACACTGAAGCTTTCTTT. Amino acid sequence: CASSELGVSDTEAFF.

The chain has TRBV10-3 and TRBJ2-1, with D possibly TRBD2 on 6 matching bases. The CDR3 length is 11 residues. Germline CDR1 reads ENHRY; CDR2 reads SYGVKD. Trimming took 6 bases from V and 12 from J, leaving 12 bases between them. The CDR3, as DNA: TGTGCCATCAGGAGGGAGGTAGGGCAGTTCTTC. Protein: CAIRREVGQFF.

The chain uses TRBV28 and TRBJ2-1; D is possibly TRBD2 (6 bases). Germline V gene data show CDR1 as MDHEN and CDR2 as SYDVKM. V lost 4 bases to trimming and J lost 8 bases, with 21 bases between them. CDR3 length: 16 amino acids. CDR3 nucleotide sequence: TGTGCCAGCAGTTGGCACGGAGGGGACGCAGGATATGAGCAGTTCTTC. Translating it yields CASSWHGGDAGYEQFF.

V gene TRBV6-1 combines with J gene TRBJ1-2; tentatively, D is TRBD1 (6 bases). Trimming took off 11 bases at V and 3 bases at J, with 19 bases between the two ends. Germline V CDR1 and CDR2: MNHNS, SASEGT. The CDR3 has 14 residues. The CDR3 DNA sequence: TGTGCCGGCACCTATCAGGCAGGGGACTATGGCTACACCTTC. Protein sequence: CAGTYQAGDYGYTF.

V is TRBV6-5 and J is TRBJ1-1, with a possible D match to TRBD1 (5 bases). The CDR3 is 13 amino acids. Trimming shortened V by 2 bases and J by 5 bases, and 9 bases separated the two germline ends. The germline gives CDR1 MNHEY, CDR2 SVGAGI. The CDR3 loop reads CASSYQGGTEAFF. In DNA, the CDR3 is TGTGCCAGCAGTTACCAGGGTGGAACTGAAGCTTTCTTT.

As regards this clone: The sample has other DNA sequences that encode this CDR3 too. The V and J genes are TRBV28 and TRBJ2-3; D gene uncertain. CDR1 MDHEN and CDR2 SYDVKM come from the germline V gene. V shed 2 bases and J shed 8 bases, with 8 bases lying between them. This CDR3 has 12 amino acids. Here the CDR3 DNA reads TGTGCCAGCAGTTTAGGCTCAGGTACGCAGTATTTT. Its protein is CASSLGSGTQYF. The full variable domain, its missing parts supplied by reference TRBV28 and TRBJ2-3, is DVKVTQSSRYLVKRTGEKVFLECVQDMDHENMFWYRQDPGLGLRLIYFSYDVKMKEKGDIPEGYSVSREKKERFSLILESASTNQTSMYLCASSLGSGTQYFGPGTRLTVL.

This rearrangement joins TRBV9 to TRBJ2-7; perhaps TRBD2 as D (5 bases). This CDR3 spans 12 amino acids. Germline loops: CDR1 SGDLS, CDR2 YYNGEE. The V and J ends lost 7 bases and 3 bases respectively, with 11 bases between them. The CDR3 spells CASSPGGYEQYF. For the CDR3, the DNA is TGTGCCAGCTCCCCCGGAGGCTACGAGCAGTACTTC.

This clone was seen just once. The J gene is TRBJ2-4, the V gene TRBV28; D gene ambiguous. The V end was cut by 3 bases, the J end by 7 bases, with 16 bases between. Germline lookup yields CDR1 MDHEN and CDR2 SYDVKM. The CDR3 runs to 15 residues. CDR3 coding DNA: TGTGCCAGCAGTTTTTTAGAGAACCCGAGGAACATTCAGTACTTC. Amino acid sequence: CASSFLENPRNIQYF. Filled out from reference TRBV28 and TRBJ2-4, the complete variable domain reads DVKVTQSSRYLVKRTGEKVFLECVQDMDHENMFWYRQDPGLGLRLIYFSYDVKMKEKGDIPEGYSVSREKKERFSLILESASTNQTSMYLCASSFLENPRNIQYFGAGTRLSVL.

The CDR3 reads CASSQQGTDTQYF. As DNA, the CDR3 is TGTGCCAGCAGCCAACAGGGCACAGATACGCAGTATTTT. The chain uses TRBV5-4 and TRBJ2-3, with a tentative D call TRBD1 (5 bases). This CDR3 spans 13 amino acids. Germline CDR1 reads SGHNT; CDR2 reads YYREEE (reference sequence). Trimming left V 4 bases short and J 1 base short, with 7 bases between.

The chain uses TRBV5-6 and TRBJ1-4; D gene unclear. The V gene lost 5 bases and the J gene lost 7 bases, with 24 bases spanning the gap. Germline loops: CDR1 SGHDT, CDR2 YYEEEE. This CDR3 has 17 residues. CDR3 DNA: TGTGCCAGCAGTTTAGAGGGCGCAGTGGTGGATCGTGAAAAACTGTTTTTT. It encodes CASSLEGAVVDREKLFF.

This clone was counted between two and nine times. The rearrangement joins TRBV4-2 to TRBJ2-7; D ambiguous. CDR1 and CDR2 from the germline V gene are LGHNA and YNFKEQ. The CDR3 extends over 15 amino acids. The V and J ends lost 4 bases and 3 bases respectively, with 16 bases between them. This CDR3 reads CASSPEVQPNYEQYF. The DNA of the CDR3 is TGTGCCAGCAGCCCAGAGGTACAGCCTAACTACGAGCAGTACTTC.

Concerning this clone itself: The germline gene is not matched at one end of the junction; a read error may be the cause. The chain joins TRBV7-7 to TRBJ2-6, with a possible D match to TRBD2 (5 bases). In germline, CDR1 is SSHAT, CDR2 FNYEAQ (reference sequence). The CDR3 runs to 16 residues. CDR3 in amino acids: CASSLARGTGANVLTF. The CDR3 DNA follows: TGTGCTAGCAGCTTAGCGCGAGGGACTGGGGCCAACGTCCTGACTTTC.